This entry features one T cell receptor beta chain sequence. This sample was taken from a study of blood T cell repertoires in COVID-19. Across the whole study: The samples span acute and convalescent COVID-19 from the United States, Italy and Spain.

The CDR3 covers 17 residues. The germline V and J ends were trimmed by 0 bases and 0 bases, with 12 bases remaining between them. CDR1 LGHDT and CDR2 YNNKEL come from the germline V gene (reference sequence). Across under 25 US areas, participants ranged in age from about 18 to 90 years. Which cohort a participant joined came from the clinical history participants gave. Per the authors' pipeline: By means of reference gene primer amplification, nucleated cell counts were estimated. Profiled with immunoSEQ multiplex PCR; TCRdb holds only in-frame clones, not every one. The V and J calls and clone size are taken from that table; D and trimming were inferred from the DNA. The table includes approximately 200,000 clones, over 80% detected once.

This sequence originates from a man aged 18 to 29 with acute COVID-19. The sequenced sample consisted of PBMCs or T cells enriched from blood (not recorded which). The chain couples TRBV3-1 (or the pseudogene TRBV3-2) to TRBJ1-3; perhaps TRBD1 as D (6 bases). CDR3: CASSQEPLQGSGNTIYF. The CDR3 bases are TGTGCCAGCAGCCAAGAACCTCTACAGGGCTCTGGAAACACCATATATTTT.